What follows describes a single T cell receptor beta chain. These data belong to a study of blood T cell repertoires in COVID-19. Study context: Collection of acute and convalescent COVID-19 samples took place in the United States, Italy and Spain. In each case, the material was cDNA or gDNA derived from T cells, B-cell-depleted T cells, or PBMCs.

Trimming shortened V by 0 bases and J by 6 bases, and 11 bases separated the two germline ends. Germline V gene data show CDR1 as SGHDT and CDR2 as YYEEEE. The length of the CDR3 is 14 residues. Profiled with immunoSEQ multiplex PCR; TCRdb holds only in-frame clones, not every one. The table records about 220,000 clones, 75% to 90% of them present only once. The sample was PBMCs or T cells enriched from blood (not recorded which). This TCR was sampled from a woman between 18 and 30 years old in a cohort exposed to, infected with or recovered from COVID-19 (not recorded which). The chain links TRBV5-6 to TRBJ2-3; D remains ambiguous. This chain's CDR3 is CASSLGGSRDTQYF. The CDR3 coding sequence is TGTGCCAGCAGCTTGGGAGGATCGAGGGATACGCAGTATTTT.